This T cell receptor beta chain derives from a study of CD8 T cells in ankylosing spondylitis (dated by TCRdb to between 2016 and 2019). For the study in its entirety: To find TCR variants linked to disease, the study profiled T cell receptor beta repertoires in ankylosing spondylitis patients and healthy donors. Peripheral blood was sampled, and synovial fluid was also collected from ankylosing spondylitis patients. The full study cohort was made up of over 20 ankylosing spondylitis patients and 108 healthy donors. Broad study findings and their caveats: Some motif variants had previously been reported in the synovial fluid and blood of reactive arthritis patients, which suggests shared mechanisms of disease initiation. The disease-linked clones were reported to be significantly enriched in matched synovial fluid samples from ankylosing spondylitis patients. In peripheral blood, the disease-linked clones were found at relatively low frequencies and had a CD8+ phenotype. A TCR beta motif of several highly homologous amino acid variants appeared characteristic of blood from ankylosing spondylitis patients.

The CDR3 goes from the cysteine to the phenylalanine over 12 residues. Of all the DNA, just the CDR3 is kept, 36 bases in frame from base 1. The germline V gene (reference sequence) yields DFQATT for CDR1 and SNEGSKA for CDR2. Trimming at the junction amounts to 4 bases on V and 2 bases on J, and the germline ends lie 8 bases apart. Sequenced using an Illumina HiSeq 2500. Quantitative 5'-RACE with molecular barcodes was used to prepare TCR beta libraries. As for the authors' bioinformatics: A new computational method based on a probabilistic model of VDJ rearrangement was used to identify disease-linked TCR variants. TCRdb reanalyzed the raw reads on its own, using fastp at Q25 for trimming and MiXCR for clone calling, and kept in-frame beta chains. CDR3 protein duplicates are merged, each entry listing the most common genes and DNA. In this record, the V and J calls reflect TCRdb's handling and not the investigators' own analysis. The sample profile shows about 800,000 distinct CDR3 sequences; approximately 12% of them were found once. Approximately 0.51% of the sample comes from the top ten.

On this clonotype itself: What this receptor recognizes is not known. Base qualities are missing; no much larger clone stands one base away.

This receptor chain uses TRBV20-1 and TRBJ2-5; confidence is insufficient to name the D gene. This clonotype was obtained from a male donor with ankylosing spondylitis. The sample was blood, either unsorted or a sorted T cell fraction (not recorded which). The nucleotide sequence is TGCAGTGCTACGAGGTGGCAAGAGACCCAGTACTTC. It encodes CSATRWQETQYF.